This T cell receptor beta chain appears in the sequencing data of a study of T cell responses to AZD1222 COVID-19 vaccine. Some clones are missing from TCRdb's copy, which holds only in-frame ones; the method was immunoSEQ multiplex PCR. This sample carries approximately 100,000 clones, approximately 87% of them seen once, and the ten largest clones take roughly 3%. CDR1 SGHDT and CDR2 YYEEEE come from the germline V gene. The CDR3 has 17 residues. V lost 6 bases and J 8 bases, leaving 26 bases between the germline ends. V gene TRBV5-6 combines with J gene TRBJ1-4, with D perhaps TRBD1 (5 bases). The source material was peripheral blood, sampled on day 0 of AZD1222 vaccination. This clonotype was sampled from an adult in good health. CDR3 sequence reads: CASTHQEGRGIYEKLFF. The CDR3 region has the DNA TGTGCCAGCACCCACCAGGAGGGACGAGGGATTTACGAAAAACTGTTTTTT.